This TCR beta chain was sequenced for a study of shared clonotypes between healthy human individuals. On this clone itself: The antigen remains unidentified.

Broader study findings: Generally, estimated richness proved larger in naive subsets than it did in memory subsets.

The CDR3 totals 13 residues. Trimming took 4 bases from V and 4 from J, leaving 7 bases between them. Per germline, CDR1 MNHEY and CDR2 SVGAGI. In the sorted-subset replicate PCRs, about 200 ng DNA, 25,000 to 35,000 T cell genomes, was used. How the authors handled the data: ImmunoSEQ output held junction-only sequences without quality scores, so filtering differed. Data came from immunoSEQ multiplex PCR; TCRdb stores just in-frame clones and leaves some out. D and trimming were read from the DNA, whereas the V and J calls and clone size are those reported in that table. The data hold a few million clones, with about 94% observed a single time. Positive CCR7 selection of CD45RO-negative cells yielded the naive CD8 cells, and terminally differentiated effector memory CD45RA+ cells were excluded.

The sample taken for sequencing was naive CD8+ T cells from PBMCs. This rearrangement joins TRBV6-5 to TRBJ1-4; D ambiguous. This clonotype originated in a man younger than 35 in good health. Some clones in this sample may be carry-over from other donors' samples. CDR3 nucleotide sequence: TGTGCCAGCAGTTGGGGATATAATGAAAAACTGTTTTTT. It encodes CASSWGYNEKLFF.